This T cell receptor (beta chain) is drawn from a study of blood T cell repertoires in COVID-19. In the study overall: COVID-19 samples from acute and convalescent phases originated in the United States, Italy and Spain.

Per the original methods: For nucleated cells, counts were estimated from reference gene primer amplification. Here immunoSEQ multiplex PCR was the method, and the copy in TCRdb shows in-frame clones only, minus some. V and J calls and clone size come straight from that table; D and trimming were deduced from the DNA. Here the sample spans some 200,000 clones, 80% being singletons. Material for sequencing was peripheral blood. This clonotype was obtained from a human donor in a cohort sampled during active COVID-19.

The DNA for the CDR3 is TGTGCCAGCAGCCGCCCCCCCGGGACAGGGGACTACGAGCAGTACTTC. As protein: CASSRPPGTGDYEQYF. This chain uses TRBV28 with TRBJ2-7, with 10 bases aligning to TRBD1. Looked up from germline, CDR1 is MDHEN and CDR2 is SYDVKM. The V gene end was trimmed by 6 bases and the J gene end by 3 bases; junction bases not matched to a gene: 11. The CDR3 has 16 amino acids.